The sequence of this T cell receptor beta chain was determined in a study of blood T cell repertoires in COVID-19. This clone appeared once. CDR3 length equals 14 residues. Unmatched junction bases numbered 5, after V lost 4 bases and J lost 5 bases. CDR1 SGHRS and CDR2 YFSETQ come from the germline V gene. Here immunoSEQ multiplex PCR was the method, and the copy in TCRdb shows in-frame clones only, minus some. The sample consists of over 150,000 clones, 80% to 85% of them appearing once. The genes are TRBV5-1 and TRBJ2-2; TRBD2 aligns across 7 bases. The sequenced sample consisted of peripheral blood. This receptor was obtained from a woman in her sixties with acute or convalescent COVID-19. This CDR3 reads CASSILAETGELFF. The CDR3 DNA follows: TGCGCCAGCAGCATTCTAGCGGAGACCGGGGAGCTGTTTTTT. The whole variable domain, filled in from reference TRBV5-1 and TRBJ2-2, reads KAGVTQTPRYLIKTRGQQVTLSCSPISGHRSVSWYQQTPGQGLQFLFEYFSETQRNKGNFPGRFSGRQFSNSRSEMNVSTLELGDSALYLCASSILAETGELFFGEGSRLTVL.